Given below is one TCR beta chain in context. The CDR3 totals 18 residues. Germline CDR1 MGHRA, CDR2 YSYEKL. Trimming at V came to 1 base and at J to 5 bases, leaving 11 bases not matched to a gene. This entry belongs to a study of shared clonotypes between healthy human individuals. Assay used: immunoSEQ multiplex PCR; TCRdb lists only in-frame clones, some missing. The table has over 850,000 clones, 70% to 80% seen once. The sequence was collected from a man between 18 and 35 years old in good health. Some clones in this sample may be carry-over from other donors' samples. The chain couples TRBV4-1 to TRBJ1-1; 12 bases align to TRBD1. The specimen was memory CD4+ T cells from PBMCs. The sample's subset: CD45RA-negative fraction. DNA of the CDR3: TGCGCCAGCAGCCAAGCTATCGGGACAGGGGGCTTCGTGACTGAAGCTTTCTTT. Protein: CASSQAIGTGGFVTEAFF.